This TCR beta chain was captured in a study of cytomegalovirus exposure and HLA in healthy donors (dated by TCRdb to the late 2010s). A note on the overall study: An earlier analysis of 587 of the donors reported 276 Gb of sequence data and 95 million to 130 million unique TCR beta sequences obtained from about 179 million T cells. In addition to the first cohort of about 650 subjects, a separate validation cohort of over 90 different subjects was used. The study used immunosequencing to profile the T cell repertoires of more than 650 subjects and linked those repertoires to cytomegalovirus serostatus. Because of strong linkage in the cohort, 5 or 6 DR-DQ haplotypes were treated as single units for association and clustering. Donor age, sex, ethnicity and CMV serostatus were compiled alongside the repertoire data. Roughly 320 gigabases of sequencing data and around 80 million unique TCR sequences made up an early release that covered fewer than 650 HLA-typed donors. To study patterns of TCR occurrence, a later analysis re-analyzed previously published TCR beta repertoires from 700 or so donors and added high-resolution HLA genotyping. In an earlier analysis of roughly 540 of the donors, high-throughput TCR beta sequencing was used to judge whether each TCR beta V gene segment behaved as functional or pseudogenic. Class I and class II HLA loci were covered by the typing at four-digit resolution. Among about 370 genotyped donors of the cohort, an average of roughly 230,000 unique TCR beta nucleotide sequences was sequenced per donor, of which about 20% were non-productive. Of the roughly 400 genotyped donors, about 84% fell in the genetic ancestry cluster associated with self-reported Caucasian donors. Typing coverage differed by locus: A, B, C, DRB1 and DQB1 were typed in about 629-640 donors, DQA1 in about 550, DPA1 in some 570, and DPB1 in just under 490. The study was designed to test whether signatures of past pathogen exposure could be identified by cataloging public T cell receptors. Every discovery cohort repertoire had been produced on one sequencing platform. In the later analysis, no new phenotypic data were used to find candidate immune exposures; instead, reliance was placed on TCR beta sequences and their occurrence across donors. High-throughput TCR immunosequencing, statistical association of individual TCRs with disease status, and machine learning were combined to predict cytomegalovirus infection status. In a later genetic analysis, genome-wide SNP genotypes for about three fifths of the roughly 670 donors were used, and that subset was treated as a discovery cohort.

A remark on this clone: The antigen this receptor binds is unknown. There are no base qualities to consult, and no much larger clone falls within one base.

The library was made by the immunoSEQ multiplex PCR assay. For the multiplex PCR, a mixture combining 60 forward primers for TCR Vbeta segments and 13 reverse primers for TCR Jbeta segments was used. The CDR3 region of rearranged TCR beta genes was amplified from genomic DNA by a multiplex PCR assay. On the Illumina HiSeq System, the amplified TCR beta libraries were sequenced as 87-base-pair reads. On the study's bioinformatics: In a later analysis, tens of millions of unique TCR beta chains were counted across the 650 to 750 repertoires, and roughly 11 million of these chains were shared by at least two donors. To remove PCR and sequencing errors, raw reads were error-corrected and collapsed into unique sequences using a nearest-neighbor algorithm that merged closely related sequences. To assign V, D and J gene segments, CDR3 sequences were aligned to IMGT reference sequences. For a sequence to be retained, a match of at least six nucleotides was required to both a V gene segment and a J gene segment. Rearrangements were called productive when the CDR3 lacked stop codons and stayed in frame with V and J; all others were non-productive. CDR3 was defined according to IMGT convention as the region running from the second conserved V-encoded cysteine to the conserved J-encoded phenylalanine. Sequences without an unambiguous match to a single V gene segment were excluded from the earlier analysis of several hundred of the donors. An earlier analysis of fewer than 650 of the donors classified V segments as functional when productive rearrangements were above 56.7% and as segregating when the standard deviation between donors was above 5%. A statistical classification framework was built to diagnose cytomegalovirus status from the catalog of TCR beta chain sequences. In a later analysis, TCR nucleotide sequences were compared against IMGT/GENE-DB human TR gene sequences so that V and J genes could be assigned. The TCRdist pipeline was used in a later analysis to assign CDR3 sequences and most-parsimonious VDJ recombination scenarios. In a later analysis, each TCR beta chain was defined by its CDR3 amino acid sequence together with its V-gene family, and reads without a unique V-gene family were excluded. As a way to deal with suspected cross-contamination and a sequencing artifact, a later analysis dropped more than 500 nucleotide sequences that were highly shared and had low generation probability. A later analysis calculated a clonal expansion index for each public chain from normalized within-repertoire ranks of inferred template counts. In a later analysis, generation probabilities were computed with a VDJ recombination model fitted to out-of-frame rearrangements, and the resulting probabilities were checked against IGoR. In a later analysis, hypergeometric tests were used to score TCR-TCR, TCR-HLA and TCR-CMV co-occurrence, with a repertoire-size bias correction applied to TCR pairs. To estimate false discovery rates, a later analysis permuted the HLA or CMV assignments 20 times. A later analysis grouped co-occurring TCRs with DBSCAN, adding TCRdist sequence similarity when clustering within HLA-allele-positive subsets. Repertoires with fewer than 30,000 or more than 120,000 public chains were left out of co-occurrence clustering, as were four to six repertoires with anomalous nucleotide sharing. TCRdb limited this immuneACCESS table to in-frame rearrangements with V and J called. A share of clones is missing; checked studies link under half to unresolved V genes, and the rest is unexplained. V, J and clone size were drawn from that table, and D and trimming were deduced from the DNA. This sample is represented by about 110,000 clones; 76% of them were singletons. Of the sample, roughly 8% is held by the ten largest clones.

The cohort comprised some 730 healthy bone marrow donors. All cohort members were sampled while nominally healthy, although unrecorded immune exposures were likely present. The donor was CMV seropositive and belonged to the group of about 290 seropositive cohort members. A peripheral blood sample was provided by each donor, and peripheral blood mononuclear cells were used for TCR beta sequencing. The Qiagen DNeasy Blood Extraction Kit was used to extract genomic DNA from the blood cell samples. There are 15 amino acids in the CDR3, from cysteine to phenylalanine inclusive. The only DNA kept is the CDR3, 45 bases in frame from the first base. According to the germline V gene (reference sequence), CDR1 reads SGHNT and CDR2 reads YYREEE. V and J are truncated by 2 bases and 0 bases respectively, leaving an intervening sequence of 6 bases. Paper-wide results and their limitations: In an earlier analysis of about 600 of the donors, most TCR beta V segments appeared in productive rearrangements about 90% or about 30% of the time, broadly matching IMGT annotations. A further reported finding was that TCR beta sequences accurately predicted the HLA-A and HLA-B alleles for most subjects in the first cohort. Sequencing depth was assumed to be roughly uniform across donors in the presence/absence analyses, though that assumption may not hold. The sequencing pipeline was judged likely to have produced a cluster of highly shared sequence variants as a technical artifact. About 17 rarely observed V segments, including chromosome 9 orphons, were excluded from the earlier analysis of several hundred of the donors because counts were too low. The study listed around 160 TCR beta chains as associated with cytomegalovirus. Across donors, most TCR sequences were observed very rarely, whereas some public TCRs were present in many individuals. In a later analysis, several top co-occurrence clusters were reported to appear linked to parvovirus B19, influenza, CMV and Epstein-Barr virus. The only immune exposure information available for the cohort was CMV serostatus. Compared with the 666-donor mean, donors in an Asian-associated ancestry cluster had fewer N-insertions in productive TCRs, according to a later genetic analysis. Because HLA typing was missing for some donors at each locus, association tests included only the typed subset. The cohort was sequenced for TCR beta chains only, and without alpha or paired-chain data the features that could be detected were limited. Linkage disequilibrium might explain the correlated functional status among segregating V segments, but an unknown experimental factor could not be excluded. When HLA alleles, especially DR and DQ, strongly co-occurred, attributing TCR associations to individual alleles was difficult. In vitro tests confirmed that a few of the cytomegalovirus-associated TCR beta chains recognize cytomegalovirus antigens. According to a later analysis, most CMV-associated TCR beta chains appeared to be HLA-restricted, and the HLA associations seemed to be driven largely by CMV exposure. The authors suggested that the approach could potentially be extended to other disease states and immunological phenotypes. In both the original and validation cohorts, the classifier was reported to diagnose cytomegalovirus status with high specificity and sensitivity. A later analysis found that HLA-associated TCR beta chains were more clonally expanded and had lower generation probabilities than equally common non-associated chains. A later analysis associated approximately 17,000 TCR beta sequences with specific HLA alleles at a false discovery rate of 0.05. Some IMGT-functional V segments, including TRBV6-2 and TRBV6-3, could not be told apart with the 87-base-pair reads, so those segments were excluded. According to a later analysis, TCR association rates differed among HLA loci, with DRB1 alleles showing the most associated TCRs and HLA-C alleles showing the fewest. A later genetic analysis associated a missense DCLRE1C variant with V-gene and J-gene trimming of TCR beta chains, and an independent cohort replicated the association.

The sequencing sample was made of PBMCs. The TCR was taken from a woman in her forties or fifties in good health and CMV-seropositive. The rearrangement combines TRBV5-4 with TRBJ2-6; the D gene is possibly TRBD1, with 5 bases matching. The encoded CDR3 is CASSFDSSGANVLTF. The bases read TGTGCCAGCAGCTTTGACAGCTCTGGGGCCAACGTCCTGACTTTC.